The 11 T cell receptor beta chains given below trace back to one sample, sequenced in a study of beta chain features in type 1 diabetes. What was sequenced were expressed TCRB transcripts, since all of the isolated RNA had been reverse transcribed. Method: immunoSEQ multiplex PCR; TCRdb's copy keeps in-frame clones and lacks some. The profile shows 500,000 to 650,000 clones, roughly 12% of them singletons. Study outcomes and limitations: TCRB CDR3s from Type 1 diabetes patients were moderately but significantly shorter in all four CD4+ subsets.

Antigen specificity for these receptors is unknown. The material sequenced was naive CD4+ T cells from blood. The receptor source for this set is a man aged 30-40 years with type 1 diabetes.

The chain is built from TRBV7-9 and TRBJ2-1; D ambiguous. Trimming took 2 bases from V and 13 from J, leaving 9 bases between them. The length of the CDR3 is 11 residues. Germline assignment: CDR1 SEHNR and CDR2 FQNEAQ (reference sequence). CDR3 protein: CASSLRSYQFF. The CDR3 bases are TGTGCCAGCAGCTTACGTTCCTACCAGTTCTTC.

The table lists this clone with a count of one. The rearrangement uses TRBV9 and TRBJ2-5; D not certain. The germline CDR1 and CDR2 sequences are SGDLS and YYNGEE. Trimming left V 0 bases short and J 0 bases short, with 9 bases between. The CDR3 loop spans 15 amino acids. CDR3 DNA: TGTGCCAGCAGCGTAGGTCCCCAGAACCAAGAGACCCAGTACTTC. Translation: CASSVGPQNQETQYF.

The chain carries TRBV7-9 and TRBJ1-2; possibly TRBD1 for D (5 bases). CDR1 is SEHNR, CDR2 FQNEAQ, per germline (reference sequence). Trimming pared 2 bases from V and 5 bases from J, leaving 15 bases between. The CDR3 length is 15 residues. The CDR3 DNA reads TGTGCCAGCAGCTTACTCCCAGGGCTCGGGTATGGCTACACCTTC. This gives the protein CASSLLPGLGYGYTF. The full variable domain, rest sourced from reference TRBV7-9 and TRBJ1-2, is DTGVSQNPRHKITKRGQNVTFRCDPISEHNRLYWYRQTLGQGPEFLTYFQNEAQLEKSRLLSDRFSAERPKGSFSTLEIQRTEQGDSAMYLCASSLLPGLGYGYTFGSGTRLTVV.

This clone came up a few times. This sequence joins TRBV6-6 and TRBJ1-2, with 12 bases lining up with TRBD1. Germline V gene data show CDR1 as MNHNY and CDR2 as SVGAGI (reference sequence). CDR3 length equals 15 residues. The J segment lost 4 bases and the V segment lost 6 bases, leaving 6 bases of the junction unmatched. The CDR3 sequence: CASSQGQGAAYGYTF. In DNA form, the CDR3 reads TGTGCCAGCAGCCAGGGACAGGGGGCGGCCTATGGCTACACCTTC.

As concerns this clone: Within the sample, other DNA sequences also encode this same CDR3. As DNA, the CDR3 is TGCGCCAGCAGCTCCGGGCCTTCCTACGAGCAGTACTTC. Its protein product is CASSSGPSYEQYF. V and J are TRBV5-1 and TRBJ2-7, with D hard to call. The V and J ends lost 3 bases and 1 base respectively, with 8 bases between them. From germline, CDR1 is SGHRS and CDR2 YFSETQ. The length of the CDR3 is 13 residues.

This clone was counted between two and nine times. The CDR3 DNA sequence: TGTGCCAGCAGCTTTCGAAGCGCACAAGAGACCCAGTACTTC. Encoded protein: CASSFRSAQETQYF. The chain is built from TRBV7-2 and TRBJ2-5, with no clear D. CDR1 is SGHTA and CDR2 is FQGNSA in the germline V gene. Trimming left V 3 bases short and J 2 bases short, with 10 bases between. This CDR3 is built from 14 residues.

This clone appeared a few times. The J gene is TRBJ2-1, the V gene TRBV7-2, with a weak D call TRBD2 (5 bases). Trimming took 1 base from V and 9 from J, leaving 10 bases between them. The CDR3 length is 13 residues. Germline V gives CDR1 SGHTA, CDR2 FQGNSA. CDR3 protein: CASSLVSAGEQFF. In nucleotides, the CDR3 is TGTGCCAGCAGCTTAGTTTCCGCGGGTGAGCAGTTCTTC. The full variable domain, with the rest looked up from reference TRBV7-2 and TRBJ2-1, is GAGVSQSPSNKVTEKGKDVELRCDPISGHTALYWYRQSLGQGLEFLIYFQGNSAPDKSGLPSDRFSAERTGGSVSTLTIQRTQQEDSAVYLCASSLVSAGEQFFGPGTRLTVL.

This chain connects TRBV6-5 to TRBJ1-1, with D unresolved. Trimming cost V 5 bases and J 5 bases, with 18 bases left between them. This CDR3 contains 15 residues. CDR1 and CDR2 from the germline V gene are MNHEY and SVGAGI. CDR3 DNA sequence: TGTGCCAGCAGTACCATGAGGGCAGGAGGGACTGAAGCTTTCTTT. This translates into CASSTMRAGGTEAFF.

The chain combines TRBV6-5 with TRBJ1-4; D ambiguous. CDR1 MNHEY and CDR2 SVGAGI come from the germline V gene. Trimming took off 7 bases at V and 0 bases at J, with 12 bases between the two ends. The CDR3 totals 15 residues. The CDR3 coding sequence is TGTGCCAGCACCTCACTTGGCGCAACTAATGAAAAACTGTTTTTT. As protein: CASTSLGATNEKLFF.

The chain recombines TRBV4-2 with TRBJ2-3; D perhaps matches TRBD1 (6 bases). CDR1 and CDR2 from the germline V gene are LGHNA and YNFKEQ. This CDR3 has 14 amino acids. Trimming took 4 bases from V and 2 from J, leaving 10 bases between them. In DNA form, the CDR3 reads TGTGCCAGCAGCCTACGGACAGACACAGATACGCAGTATTTT. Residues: CASSLRTDTDTQYF.

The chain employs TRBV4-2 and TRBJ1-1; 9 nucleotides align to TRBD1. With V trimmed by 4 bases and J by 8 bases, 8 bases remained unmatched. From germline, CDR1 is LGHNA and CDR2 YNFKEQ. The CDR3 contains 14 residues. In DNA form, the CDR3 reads TGTGCCAGCAGCCGCCGAGCGGGGACAGGGGAAGCTTTCTTT. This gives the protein CASSRRAGTGEAFF.